A single sample gave rise to the 5 T cell receptor beta chains below, sequenced in a study (dated by TCRdb to 2016 to 2018). The library was obtained by RT-PCR. The data were produced on an Illumina MiSeq. The public reads were reprocessed in TCRdb via fastp at Q25 and MiXCR, keeping in-frame beta chains. Rows with a matching CDR3 protein are joined into one entry that keeps the most common DNA and genes. The sample table shows 550,000 to 750,000 distinct CDR3 sequences, and 12% to 15% are seen once. 3% to 4.5% of the sample is taken by the ten largest. The sample consisted of memory CD4+ T cells from blood. Every receptor here comes from a female donor in good health, serving as a healthy control.

This clonotype has only a few counts. Here the CDR3 reads CASSLPAGNTGELFF. DNA for the CDR3: TGCGCCAGCAGCTTGCCCGCGGGGAACACCGGGGAGCTGTTTTTT. The chain couples TRBV5-1 to TRBJ2-2, with D possibly being TRBD2 (5 bases). V shed 1 base and J shed 1 base, with 8 bases lying between them. The length of the CDR3 is 15 residues. CDR1 is SGHRS, CDR2 YFSETQ, per germline.

This clonotype appeared a few times. The gene calls are TRBV6-2 or TRBV6-3 and TRBJ1-5; D uncertain. The CDR3 has 13 amino acids. Looked up from germline, CDR1 is MNHEY and CDR2 is SVGEGT. The V and J ends lost 6 bases and 7 bases respectively, with 13 bases between them. As DNA, the CDR3 is TGTGCCAGCAGGATGCCCCCGGGGCAGCCCCAGCATTTT. It codes for CASRMPPGQPQHF.

The rearrangement uses TRBV5-8 and TRBJ1-2, with D possibly matching TRBD1 (6 bases). The CDR3 consists of 15 residues. Trimming pared 1 base from V and 4 bases from J, leaving 14 bases between. Germline loops: CDR1 SGHTS, CDR2 YDEGEE. The CDR3 region has the DNA TGTGCCAGCAGCTTGATACCTGAAGGGGGCTATGGCTACACCTTC. The encoded protein is CASSLIPEGGYGYTF. The variable domain in full, with the rest retrieved from reference TRBV5-8 and TRBJ1-2, is EAGVTQSPTHLIKTRGQQATLRCSPISGHTSVYWYQQALGLGLQFLLWYDEGEERNRGNFPPRFSGRQFPNYSSELNVNALELEDSALYLCASSLIPEGGYGYTFGSGTRLTVV.

This clonotype turned up a few times. The rearrangement links TRBV20-1 to TRBJ2-1, with TRBD2 matching over 12 bases. V lost 4 bases, J lost 3 bases, and 7 bases stayed unmatched. The V gene's germline CDR1 is DFQATT and CDR2 SNEGSKA (reference sequence). The CDR3 totals 16 residues. The CDR3 sequence: CSANPRTSGDYNEQFF. DNA of the CDR3: TGCAGTGCTAACCCCAGGACTAGCGGGGACTACAATGAGCAGTTCTTC.

This clonotype has a single count. The rearrangement links TRBV24-1 to TRBJ2-5; D gene unclear. The germline CDR1 and CDR2 sequences are KGHDR and SFDVKD. The CDR3 spans 11 residues. The V end was cut by 10 bases, the J end by 5 bases, with 10 bases between. This chain's CDR3 is CATSWAETQYF. CDR3 nucleotide sequence: TGTGCCACGAGTTGGGCTGAGACCCAGTACTTC.